These T cell receptor beta chains were read from a single sample in a study of naive and memory T cell subsets. TCRdb re-called the UMI-ligation and nested PCR reads through MiXCR, storing one row per CDR3 protein. The data show 35,000 to 40,000 distinct CDR3 sequences, with around 10% seen just once and roughly 3.6% held by the top ten. The source was skin, collected from a tuberculin skin test site. These receptor sequences come from an adult in good health. CDR3s include the opening cysteine and the closing phenylalanine or tryptophan. A D gene is named only where the DNA matches it firmly. Clone size is given for some rows only: seen once, a few or many times, or a class if the clone is expanded.

V gene: TRBV6-5
J gene: TRBJ1-2
D gene: .
clone size: many
CDR3 DNA: TGTGCCAGCATGAAGGGGGATAACTATGGCTACACCTTC
CDR3 protein: CASMKGDNYGYTF

V gene: TRBV15
J gene: TRBJ2-3
D gene: .
clone size: many
CDR3 DNA: TGTGCCACCGCGGCCAGTAGCACAGATACGCAGTATTTT
CDR3 protein: CATAASSTDTQYF

V gene: TRBV7-9
J gene: TRBJ1-5
D gene: .
clone size: .
CDR3 DNA: TGTGCCAGCAGCCCCTCGGCAGGTAGCAATCAGCCCCAGCATTTT
CDR3 protein: CASSPSAGSNQPQHF

V gene: TRBV2
J gene: TRBJ2-7
D gene: TRBD1
clone size: few
CDR3 DNA: TGTGCCAGCAGTTGGGGACAGGGCACCTACGAGCAGTACTTC
CDR3 protein: CASSWGQGTYEQYF

V gene: TRBV10-3
J gene: TRBJ2-7
D gene: .
clone size: many
CDR3 DNA: TGTGCCATCAGTGACGGCGCGGGACGGAAAGGGCAGTACTTC
CDR3 protein: CAISDGAGRKGQYF

V gene: TRBV4-2
J gene: TRBJ2-2
D gene: .
clone size: few
CDR3 DNA: TGTGCCAGCAGCCAGGACGGGACTTATACCGGGGAGCTGTTTTTT
CDR3 protein: CASSQDGTYTGELFF

V gene: TRBV7-3
J gene: TRBJ1-2
D gene: TRBD1
clone size: .
CDR3 DNA: TGTGCCAGCAGCCGACAGGGGGACATCTATGGCTACACCTTC
CDR3 protein: CASSRQGDIYGYTF

V gene: TRBV13
J gene: TRBJ2-1
D gene: TRBD1
clone size: medium-sized
CDR3 DNA: TGTGCCAGCAGGCGAAGGGGGGGACAGGGGGTCCACAATGAGCAGTTCTTC
CDR3 protein: CASRRRGGQGVHNEQFF

V gene: TRBV7-2
J gene: TRBJ2-7
D gene: TRBD1
clone size: many
CDR3 DNA: TGTGCCAGCAGCCGCACGGGACAGGGGGGCTACGAGCAGTACTTC
CDR3 protein: CASSRTGQGGYEQYF

V gene: TRBV19
J gene: TRBJ2-3
D gene: .
clone size: .
CDR3 DNA: TGTGCCAGTAGCCGCCGCGGCCTTTCACCACCAGATACGCAGTATTTT
CDR3 protein: CASSRRGLSPPDTQYF

V gene: TRBV28
J gene: TRBJ2-3
D gene: TRBD2
clone size: many
CDR3 DNA: TGTGCCAGCAGCCCGGGACTAGCGGGAGTTTATGTAGATACGCAGTATTTT
CDR3 protein: CASSPGLAGVYVDTQYF

V gene: TRBV20-1
J gene: TRBJ2-1
D gene: .
clone size: medium-sized
CDR3 DNA: TGCAGTGCTAGAGATCACCGTCGGAATGAGCAGTTCTTC
CDR3 protein: CSARDHRRNEQFF

V gene: TRBV20-1
J gene: TRBJ2-1
D gene: TRBD1
clone size: .
CDR3 DNA: TGCAGTGCTAGAGTCCTTGGACAGGGGGAGGGGCTATTCTACAATGAGCAGTTCTTC
CDR3 protein: CSARVLGQGEGLFYNEQFF

V gene: TRBV11-2
J gene: TRBJ2-7
D gene: TRBD1
clone size: many
CDR3 DNA: TGTGCCAGCAGCATATCGGGACAGGGTACCTACGAGCAGTACTTC
CDR3 protein: CASSISGQGTYEQYF

V gene: TRBV28
J gene: TRBJ1-5
D gene: TRBD1
clone size: .
CDR3 DNA: TGTGCCAGCAGTTACCCCACTCGGGACAGGGGTAAGCCCCAGCATTTT
CDR3 protein: CASSYPTRDRGKPQHF

V gene: TRBV6-5
J gene: TRBJ2-3
D gene: TRBD2
clone size: .
CDR3 DNA: TGTGCCAGCAGTTACTCCCGAGCTAGCGGTAGCACAGATACGCAGTATTTT
CDR3 protein: CASSYSRASGSTDTQYF

V gene: TRBV7-8
J gene: TRBJ2-7
D gene: TRBD1
clone size: many
CDR3 DNA: TGTGCCAGCAGCTTAGGGACAGGGTTGGTGTTC
CDR3 protein: CASSLGTGLVF

V gene: TRBV19
J gene: TRBJ1-2
D gene: .
clone size: few
CDR3 DNA: TGTGCCAGTAGTATCGGACGGCCTAACTATGGCTACACCTTC
CDR3 protein: CASSIGRPNYGYTF

V gene: TRBV28
J gene: TRBJ1-6
D gene: TRBD1
clone size: many
CDR3 DNA: TGTGCCAGCAGACGCAGGACAGGGGAGTATAATTCACCCCTCCACTTT
CDR3 protein: CASRRRTGEYNSPLHF

V gene: TRBV2
J gene: TRBJ2-7
D gene: .
clone size: .
CDR3 DNA: TGTGCCAGCAGTGAAGACAGCTCCTACGAGCAGTACTTC
CDR3 protein: CASSEDSSYEQYF

V gene: TRBV5-1
J gene: TRBJ2-2
D gene: .
clone size: many
CDR3 DNA: TGCGCCAGCAGCTTGGGTTACACCGGGGAGCTGTTTTTT
CDR3 protein: CASSLGYTGELFF

V gene: TRBV11-2
J gene: TRBJ1-2
D gene: .
clone size: .
CDR3 DNA: TGTGCCAGCAGCTTAGATTACAGTCTATTCTATGGCGACACCTTC
CDR3 protein: CASSLDYSLFYGDTF

V gene: TRBV3-1
J gene: TRBJ1-1
D gene: .
clone size: .
CDR3 DNA: TGTGCCAGCAGCCGCTTGTGGGGCACCATGAACACTGAAGCTTTCTTT
CDR3 protein: CASSRLWGTMNTEAFF